The 7 T cell receptor beta chains below were found in one sample sequenced in a study of shared clonotypes between healthy human individuals. CD45RO negativity and positive selection for CCR7 defined naive CD8 cells, a population that excluded terminally differentiated effector memory CD45RA+ cells. Sequencing used immunoSEQ multiplex PCR; TCRdb keeps in-frame clones, though not all of them. This sample has around 1,900,000 clones, with about 93% found just once. Input material: naive CD8+ T cells from PBMCs. All receptors come from a man aged 18 to 29 in good health. Some clones in this sample may be carry-over from other donors' samples.

The J gene is TRBJ1-2, the V gene TRBV9; D is undetermined. Germline V CDR1 and CDR2: SGDLS, YYNGEE. The CDR3 is 15 amino acids. The V end was cut by 0 bases, the J end by 5 bases, with 14 bases between. Written as DNA, the CDR3 is TGTGCCAGCAGCGTAGCGAGGTACACCACATATGGCTACACCTTC. Its translation: CASSVARYTTYGYTF.

This sequence joins TRBV28 and TRBJ2-1, with D perhaps given as TRBD1 or TRBD2 (5 bases each). Germline V gene lookup returns CDR1 MDHEN and CDR2 SYDVKM. V was cut by 2 bases and J by 10 bases, with 15 bases left in between. The length of the CDR3 is 14 residues. CDR3: CASSLQGDRREQFF. DNA for the CDR3: TGTGCCAGCAGTTTACAGGGAGACCGCCGGGAGCAGTTCTTC.

The chain links TRBV27 to TRBJ2-7, with 10 bases identical to TRBD1. J gave up 4 bases and V 4 bases, and 16 bases lay outside the gene matches. Looked up from germline, CDR1 is MNHEY and CDR2 is SMNVEV (reference sequence). CDR3 length: 18 residues. CDR3 nucleotides: TGTGCCAGCAGTTCGCGAACTCCTCCGGGACAGGGGTGGTACGAGCAGTACTTC. This gives the protein CASSSRTPPGQGWYEQYF.

The chain is built from TRBV10-1 and TRBJ1-2; 7 bases align to TRBD1. Germline loops: CDR1 WNHNN, CDR2 SYGVQD (reference sequence). This CDR3 contains 17 residues. V shed 2 bases, J shed 1 base, and the junction held 10 bases outside the gene matches. CDR3 sequence reads: CASSETRGGSLNYGYTF. In nucleotides, the CDR3 is TGCGCCAGCAGTGAGACCCGAGGGGGCTCCCTTAACTATGGCTACACCTTC.

For the CDR3, the DNA is TGTGCCAGTAGGGCCAGTCCGAACACTGAAGCTTTCTTT. As protein: CASRASPNTEAFF. The chain combines TRBV19 with TRBJ1-1, with no clear D. V was pared by 6 bases and J by 1 base, with 9 bases between. Germline CDR1 is LNHDA and CDR2 is SQIVND (reference sequence). The CDR3 consists of 13 residues.

V and J are TRBV4-1 and TRBJ1-2; D possibly corresponds to TRBD1 (6 bases). The V end lost 5 bases, the J end lost 8 bases, and 12 bases lay between the germline ends. This CDR3 is 12 amino acids long. Germline V gene sequence: CDR1 MGHRA, CDR2 YSYEKL. The CDR3 DNA sequence: TGCGCCAGCAGCGAGGGGGTGCAAGGCTACACCTTC. It specifies CASSEGVQGYTF.

This chain uses TRBV28 with TRBJ1-1; a possible D gene is TRBD1 (6 bases). Trimming pared 6 bases from V and 5 bases from J, leaving 13 bases between. From germline, CDR1 is MDHEN and CDR2 SYDVKM. This CDR3 comprises 13 residues. CDR3 sequence: CASSLLDRTEAFF. DNA of the CDR3: TGTGCCAGCAGCCTGCTCGACAGGACTGAAGCTTTCTTT.